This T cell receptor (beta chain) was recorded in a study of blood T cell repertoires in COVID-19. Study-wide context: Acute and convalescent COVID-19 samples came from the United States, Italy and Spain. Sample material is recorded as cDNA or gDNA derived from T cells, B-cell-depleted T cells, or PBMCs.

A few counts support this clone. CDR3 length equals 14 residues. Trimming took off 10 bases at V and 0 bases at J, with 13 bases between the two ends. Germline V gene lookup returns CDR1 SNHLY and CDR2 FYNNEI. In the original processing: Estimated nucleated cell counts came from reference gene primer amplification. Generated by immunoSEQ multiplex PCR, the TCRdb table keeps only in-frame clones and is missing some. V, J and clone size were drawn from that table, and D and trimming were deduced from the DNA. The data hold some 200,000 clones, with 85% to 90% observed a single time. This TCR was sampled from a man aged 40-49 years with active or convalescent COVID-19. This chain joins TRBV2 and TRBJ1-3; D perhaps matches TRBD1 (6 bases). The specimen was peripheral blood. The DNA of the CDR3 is TGTGCCAAAAGCGCAGGGGACTCTGGAAACACCATATATTTT. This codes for CAKSAGDSGNTIYF.